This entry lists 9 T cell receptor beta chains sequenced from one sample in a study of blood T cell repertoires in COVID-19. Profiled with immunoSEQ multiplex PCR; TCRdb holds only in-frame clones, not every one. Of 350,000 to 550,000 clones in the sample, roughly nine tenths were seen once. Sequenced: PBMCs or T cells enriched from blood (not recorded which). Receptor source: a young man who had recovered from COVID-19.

CDR3 sequence reads: CASSDSDRTNYGYTF. For the CDR3, the DNA is TGTGCCAGCAGTGACTCGGACAGGACTAACTATGGCTACACCTTC. V gene TRBV25-1 combines with J gene TRBJ1-2; 7 bases map to TRBD1. J was trimmed by 0 bases and V by 3 bases; bases with no gene match: 4. Germline assignment: CDR1 MGHDK and CDR2 SYGVNS. The CDR3 totals 15 residues.

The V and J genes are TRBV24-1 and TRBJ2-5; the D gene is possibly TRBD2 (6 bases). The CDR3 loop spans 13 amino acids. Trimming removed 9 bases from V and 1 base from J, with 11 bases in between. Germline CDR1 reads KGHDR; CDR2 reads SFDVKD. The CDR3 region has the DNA TGTGCCACCGGTAGCGGAGTCCAAGAGACCCAGTACTTC. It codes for CATGSGVQETQYF.

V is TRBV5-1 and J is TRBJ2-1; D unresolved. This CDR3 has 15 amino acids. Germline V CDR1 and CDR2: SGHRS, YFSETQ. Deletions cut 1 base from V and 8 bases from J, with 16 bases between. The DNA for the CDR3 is TGCGCCAGCAGCTTGAATTCTAGGTCCATAGATGAGCAGTTCTTC. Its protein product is CASSLNSRSIDEQFF.

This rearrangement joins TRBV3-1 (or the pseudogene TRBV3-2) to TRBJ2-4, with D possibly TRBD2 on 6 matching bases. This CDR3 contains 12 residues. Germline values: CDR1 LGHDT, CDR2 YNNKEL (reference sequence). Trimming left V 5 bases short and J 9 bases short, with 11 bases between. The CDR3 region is CASSWGESIQYF. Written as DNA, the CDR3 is TGTGCCAGCAGCTGGGGGGAAAGCATTCAGTACTTC.

CDR3 loop: CASSRVGGLGGTDTQYF. CDR3 DNA sequence: TGTGCCAGCAGCCGAGTTGGGGGCCTGGGGGGCACAGATACGCAGTATTTT. The rearrangement uses TRBV9 and TRBJ2-3; the D gene is possibly TRBD1 (6 bases). Germline loops: CDR1 SGDLS, CDR2 YYNGEE. Deletions cut 4 bases from V and 1 base from J, with 19 bases between. The CDR3 is made up of 17 amino acids.

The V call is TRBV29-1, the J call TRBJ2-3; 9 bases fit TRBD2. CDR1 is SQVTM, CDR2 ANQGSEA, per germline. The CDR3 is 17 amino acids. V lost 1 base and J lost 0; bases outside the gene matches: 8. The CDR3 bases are TGCAGCGTTGAAGTGTCTAGCGGGAAAATTAGCACAGATACGCAGTATTTT. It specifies CSVEVSSGKISTDTQYF.

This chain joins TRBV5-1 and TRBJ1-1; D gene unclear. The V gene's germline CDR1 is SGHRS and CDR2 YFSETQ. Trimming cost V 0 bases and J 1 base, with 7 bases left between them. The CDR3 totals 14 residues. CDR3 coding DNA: TGCGCCAGCAGCTTGGCACTCGCGAACACTGAAGCTTTCTTT. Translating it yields CASSLALANTEAFF.

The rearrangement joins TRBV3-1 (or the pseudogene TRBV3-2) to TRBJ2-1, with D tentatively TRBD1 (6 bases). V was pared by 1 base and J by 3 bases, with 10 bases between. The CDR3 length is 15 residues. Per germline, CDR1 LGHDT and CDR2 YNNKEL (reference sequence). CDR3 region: CASSQAGTNYNEQFF. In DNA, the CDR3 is TGTGCCAGCAGCCAAGCCGGGACAAACTACAATGAGCAGTTCTTC.

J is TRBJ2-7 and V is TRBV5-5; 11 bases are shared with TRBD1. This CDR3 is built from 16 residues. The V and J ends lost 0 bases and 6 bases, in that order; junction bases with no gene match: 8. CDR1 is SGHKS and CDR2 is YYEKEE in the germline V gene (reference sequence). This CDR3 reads CASSLGRTGGFGEQYF. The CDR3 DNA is TGTGCCAGCAGCTTGGGCCGGACAGGGGGCTTCGGCGAGCAGTACTTC.